A selection of T cell receptor beta chains follows, all from one sample in a study of blood T cell repertoires in COVID-19. Assay used: immunoSEQ multiplex PCR; TCRdb lists only in-frame clones, some missing. The sample shows hundreds of thousands of clones, 80% of them seen only once. Sequenced input: PBMCs or T cells enriched from blood (not recorded which). The origin of the receptors is a woman between 40 and 55 years old with acute COVID-19. CDR3s include the opening cysteine and the closing phenylalanine or tryptophan. Each record gives: J gene, clone size, V gene, D gene, CDR3 protein, CDR3 DNA. A D gene is named only where the DNA matches it firmly. The listing skips clone size in some rows; elsewhere it reads once, few, many or a size class.

TRBJ2-5,NA,TRBV7-9,NA,CASSQGGETQYF,TGTGCCAGCAGTCAGGGGGGAGAGACCCAGTACTTC
TRBJ1-1,NA,TRBV18,NA,CASSPPTAWDTEAFF,TGTGCCAGCTCACCGCCGACAGCCTGGGACACTGAAGCTTTCTTT
TRBJ1-1,NA,TRBV30,NA,CAWSAGVRTEAFF,TGTGCCTGGAGTGCAGGGGTTCGCACTGAAGCTTTCTTT
TRBJ1-1,NA,TRBV2,NA,CASRDSLNTEAFF,TGTGCCAGCAGAGACAGTCTGAACACTGAAGCTTTCTTT
TRBJ2-7,NA,TRBV24-1,TRBD2,CATSDHTVAGGGEQYF,TGTGCCACCAGTGATCACACCGTAGCGGGAGGGGGCGAGCAGTACTTC
TRBJ2-3,NA,TRBV30,NA,CAWRLDITDTQYF,TGTGCCTGGAGGTTAGACATAACAGATACGCAGTATTTT
TRBJ1-3,NA,TRBV19,TRBD1,CASRTRTGASGNTIYF,TGTGCCAGTAGGACTCGGACAGGGGCCTCTGGAAACACCATATATTTT
TRBJ1-4,NA,TRBV12-3/TRBV12-4,NA,CASREAAGEKLFF,TGTGCCAGCAGAGAGGCCGCCGGAGAAAAACTGTTTTTT
TRBJ2-4,NA,TRBV3-1/TRBV3-2,TRBD2,CASSPPGLAGPKNIQYF,TGTGCCAGCAGCCCACCGGGACTAGCGGGACCCAAAAACATTCAGTACTTC
TRBJ1-6,once,TRBV28,NA,CASRAGAYNSPLHF,TGTGCCAGCAGAGCAGGGGCGTATAATTCACCCCTCCACTTT
TRBJ2-5,NA,TRBV5-1,NA,CASNPGVGVIPQETQYF,TGCGCCAGCAATCCGGGGGTAGGGGTTATCCCCCAAGAGACCCAGTACTTC
TRBJ1-1,NA,TRBV6-5,NA,CASSQVNTEAFF,TGTGCCAGTTCACAGGTTAACACTGAAGCTTTCTTT
TRBJ1-1,few,TRBV7-2,NA,CASRDNSNTEAFF,TGTGCCAGCAGGGATAACAGTAACACTGAAGCTTTCTTT
TRBJ1-6,NA,TRBV6-2/TRBV6-3,TRBD1,CASSWTGNQESSPLHF,TGTGCCAGCAGCTGGACAGGGAATCAAGAGAGTTCACCCCTCCACTTT
TRBJ1-6,NA,TRBV30,NA,CAWSVRGGRNSPLHF,TGTGCCTGGAGTGTACGGGGGGGCAGGAATTCACCCCTCCACTTT
TRBJ1-2,NA,TRBV30,NA,CAWSRGNYGYTF,TGTGCCTGGAGTCGGGGTAACTATGGCTACACCTTC
TRBJ2-7,NA,TRBV7-2,TRBD1,CASSLEGGSLIYEQYF,TGTGCCAGCAGCTTAGAAGGGGGCTCCCTGATCTACGAGCAGTACTTC
TRBJ1-5,NA,TRBV24-1,TRBD1,CATSDDRVDQPQHF,TGTGCCACCAGTGACGACAGGGTTGATCAGCCCCAGCATTTT
TRBJ1-1,NA,TRBV6-5,TRBD1,CASSRTGGAAFF,TGTGCCAGCAGTCGGACAGGGGGTGCAGCTTTCTTT
TRBJ2-3,few,TRBV6-4,NA,CASSATEARTDTQYF,TGTGCCAGCAGTGCCACGGAGGCTCGCACAGATACGCAGTATTTT
TRBJ1-2,NA,TRBV28,NA,CASSFQGLERYTF,TGTGCCAGCAGTTTTCAGGGCCTAGAGCGCTACACCTTC
TRBJ2-3,NA,TRBV7-9,TRBD1,CASSWTGSTDTQYF,TGTGCCAGCAGCTGGACAGGGAGCACAGATACGCAGTATTTT
TRBJ2-7,NA,TRBV7-2,NA,CASSVSAGLAVEQYF,TGTGCCAGCAGCGTTTCCGCGGGGTTAGCAGTCGAGCAGTACTTC
TRBJ1-5,NA,TRBV7-9,NA,CASSAQDSTNQPQHF,TGTGCCAGCAGCGCCCAGGACAGCACCAATCAGCCCCAGCATTTT
TRBJ2-5,once,TRBV14,NA,CASSKRGVVQETQYF,TGTGCCAGCAGTAAACGGGGAGTGGTGCAAGAGACCCAGTACTTC
TRBJ1-6,NA,TRBV6-2/TRBV6-3,NA,CASSRVGSSYNSPLHF,TGTGCCAGCAGTCGCGTGGGGAGCTCCTATAATTCACCCCTCCACTTT
TRBJ2-5,once,TRBV19,NA,CASSIVPGAQETQYF,TGTGCCAGTAGTATAGTTCCAGGGGCTCAAGAGACCCAGTACTTC
TRBJ2-7,few,TRBV29-1,NA,CSVGSGEQYF,TGCAGCGTTGGTTCGGGGGAGCAGTACTTC
TRBJ2-7,NA,TRBV13,NA,CASSLTSTEQYF,TGTGCCAGCAGCTTGACTAGTACGGAGCAGTACTTC